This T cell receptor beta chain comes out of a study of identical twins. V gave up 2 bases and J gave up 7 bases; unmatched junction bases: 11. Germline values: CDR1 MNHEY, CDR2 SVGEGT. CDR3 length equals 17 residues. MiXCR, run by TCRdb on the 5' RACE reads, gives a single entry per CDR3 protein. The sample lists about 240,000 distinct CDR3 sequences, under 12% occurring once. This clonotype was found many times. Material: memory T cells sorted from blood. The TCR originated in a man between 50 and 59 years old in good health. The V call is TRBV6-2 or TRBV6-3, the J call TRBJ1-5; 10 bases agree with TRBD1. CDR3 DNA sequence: TGTGCCAGCAGTTACCCAAGGACAGGGGGGAGAGGGCAGCCCCAGCATTTT. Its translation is CASSYPRTGGRGQPQHF.